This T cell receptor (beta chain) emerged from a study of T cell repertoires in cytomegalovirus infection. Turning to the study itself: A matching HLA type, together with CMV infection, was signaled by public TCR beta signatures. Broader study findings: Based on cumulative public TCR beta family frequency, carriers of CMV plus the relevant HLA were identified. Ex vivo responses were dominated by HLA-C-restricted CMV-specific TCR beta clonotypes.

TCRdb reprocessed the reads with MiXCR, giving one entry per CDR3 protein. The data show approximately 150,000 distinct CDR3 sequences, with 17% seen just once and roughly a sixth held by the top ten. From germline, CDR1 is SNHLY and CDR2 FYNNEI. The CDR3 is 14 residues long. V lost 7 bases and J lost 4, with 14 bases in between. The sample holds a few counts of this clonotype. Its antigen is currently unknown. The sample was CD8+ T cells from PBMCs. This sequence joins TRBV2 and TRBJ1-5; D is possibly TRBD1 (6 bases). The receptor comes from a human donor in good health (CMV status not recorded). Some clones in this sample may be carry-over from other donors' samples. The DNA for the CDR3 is TGTGCCAGCACTATTATACAGGGAAATCAGCCCCAGCATTTT. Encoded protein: CASTIIQGNQPQHF.